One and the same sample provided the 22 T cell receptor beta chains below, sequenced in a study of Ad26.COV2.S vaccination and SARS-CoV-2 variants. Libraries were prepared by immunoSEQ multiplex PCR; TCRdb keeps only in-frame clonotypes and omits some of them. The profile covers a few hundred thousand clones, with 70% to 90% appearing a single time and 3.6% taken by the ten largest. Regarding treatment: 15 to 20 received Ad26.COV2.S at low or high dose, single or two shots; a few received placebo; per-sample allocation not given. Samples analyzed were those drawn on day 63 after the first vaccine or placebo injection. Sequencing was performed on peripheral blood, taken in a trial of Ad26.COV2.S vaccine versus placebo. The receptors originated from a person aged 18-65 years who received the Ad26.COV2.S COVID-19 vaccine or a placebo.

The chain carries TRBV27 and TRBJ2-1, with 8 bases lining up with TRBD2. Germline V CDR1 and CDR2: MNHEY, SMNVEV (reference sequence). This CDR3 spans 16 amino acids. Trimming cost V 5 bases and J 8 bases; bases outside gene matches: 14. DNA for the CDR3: TGTGCCAGCAGTCCCTCAGCGGGGGACCTATGGCATGAGCAGTTCTTC. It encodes CASSPSAGDLWHEQFF.

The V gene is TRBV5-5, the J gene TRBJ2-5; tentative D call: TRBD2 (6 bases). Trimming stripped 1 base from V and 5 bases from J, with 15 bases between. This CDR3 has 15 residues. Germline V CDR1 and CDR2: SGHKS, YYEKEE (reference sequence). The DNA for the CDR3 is TGTGCCAGCAGCTTGTATGCAGGGACTGCCGAGACCCAGTACTTC. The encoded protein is CASSLYAGTAETQYF.

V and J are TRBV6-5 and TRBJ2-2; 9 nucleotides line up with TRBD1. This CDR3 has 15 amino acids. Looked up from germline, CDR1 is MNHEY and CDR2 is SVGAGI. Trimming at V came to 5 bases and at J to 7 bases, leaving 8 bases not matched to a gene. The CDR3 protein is CASSKSQGAVGELFF. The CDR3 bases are TGTGCCAGCAGTAAATCACAGGGGGCGGTCGGGGAGCTGTTTTTT.

The CDR3 loop is CASSTLGTGDQPQHF. The CDR3 nucleotides are TGTGCCAGTAGTACCCTTGGGACAGGGGATCAGCCCCAGCATTTT. The gene calls are TRBV19 and TRBJ1-5; 10 nucleotides agree with TRBD1. Germline V gives CDR1 LNHDA, CDR2 SQIVND (reference sequence). The V gene end was trimmed by 4 bases and the J gene end by 5 bases; junction bases not matched to a gene: 5. The CDR3 runs to 15 residues.

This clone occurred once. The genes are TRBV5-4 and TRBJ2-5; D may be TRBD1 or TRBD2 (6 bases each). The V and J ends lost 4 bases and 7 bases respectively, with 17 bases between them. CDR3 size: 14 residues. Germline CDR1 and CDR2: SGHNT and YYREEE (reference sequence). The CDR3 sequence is CASSLEGGPGTQYF. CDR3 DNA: TGTGCCAGCAGCCTGGAAGGGGGGCCAGGGACCCAGTACTTC.

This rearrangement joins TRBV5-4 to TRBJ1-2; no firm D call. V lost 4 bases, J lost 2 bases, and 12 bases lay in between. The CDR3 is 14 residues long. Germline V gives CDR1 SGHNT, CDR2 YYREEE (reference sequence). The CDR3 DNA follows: TGTGCCAGCAGCCCATCACGGGGAAACTATGGCTACACCTTC. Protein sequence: CASSPSRGNYGYTF.

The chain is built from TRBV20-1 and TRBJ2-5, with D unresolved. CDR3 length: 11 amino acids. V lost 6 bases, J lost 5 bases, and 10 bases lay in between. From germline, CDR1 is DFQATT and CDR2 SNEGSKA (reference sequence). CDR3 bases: TGCAGTGCCCCTCGGTCCGAGACCCAGTACTTC. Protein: CSAPRSETQYF.

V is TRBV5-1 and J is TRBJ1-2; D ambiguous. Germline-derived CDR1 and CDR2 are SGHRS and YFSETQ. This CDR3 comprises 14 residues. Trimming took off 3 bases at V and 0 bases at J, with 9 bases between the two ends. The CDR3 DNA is TGCGCCAGCAGCTCTGGACGGTCTAACTATGGCTACACCTTC. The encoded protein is CASSSGRSNYGYTF.

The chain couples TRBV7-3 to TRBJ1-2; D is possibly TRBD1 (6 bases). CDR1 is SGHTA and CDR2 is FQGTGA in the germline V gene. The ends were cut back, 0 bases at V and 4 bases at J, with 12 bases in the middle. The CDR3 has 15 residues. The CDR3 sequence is CASSLTGARFYGYTF. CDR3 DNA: TGTGCCAGCAGCTTAACGGGGGCAAGATTCTATGGCTACACCTTC.

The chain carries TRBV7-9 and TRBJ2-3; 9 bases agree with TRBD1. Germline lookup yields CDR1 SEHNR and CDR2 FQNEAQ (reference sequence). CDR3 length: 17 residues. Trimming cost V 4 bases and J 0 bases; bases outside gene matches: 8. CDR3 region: CASSYGTGTASTDTQYF. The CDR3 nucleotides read TGTGCCAGCAGCTACGGGACAGGGACCGCTAGCACAGATACGCAGTATTTT.

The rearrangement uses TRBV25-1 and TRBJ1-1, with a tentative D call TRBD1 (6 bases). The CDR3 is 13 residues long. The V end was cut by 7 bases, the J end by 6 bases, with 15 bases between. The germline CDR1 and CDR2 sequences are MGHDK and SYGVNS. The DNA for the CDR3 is TGTGCCAGCACAAGGGGGGCCGGAGCTGAAGCTTTCTTT. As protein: CASTRGAGAEAFF.

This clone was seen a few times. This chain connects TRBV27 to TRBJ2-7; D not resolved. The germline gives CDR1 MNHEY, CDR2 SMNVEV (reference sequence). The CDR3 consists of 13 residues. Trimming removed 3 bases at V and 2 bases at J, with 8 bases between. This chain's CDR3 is CASSFQRTYEQYF. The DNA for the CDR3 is TGTGCCAGCAGTTTTCAGCGAACCTACGAGCAGTACTTC.

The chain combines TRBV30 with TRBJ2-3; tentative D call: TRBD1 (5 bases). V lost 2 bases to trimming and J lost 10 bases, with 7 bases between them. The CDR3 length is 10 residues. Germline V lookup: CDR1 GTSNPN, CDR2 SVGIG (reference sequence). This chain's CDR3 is CAWSRGSQYF. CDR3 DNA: TGTGCCTGGAGTAGGGGTTCGCAGTATTTT. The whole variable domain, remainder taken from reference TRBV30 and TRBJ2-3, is SQTIHQWPATLVQPVGSPLSLECTVEGTSNPNLYWYRQAAGRGLQLLFYSVGIGQISSEVPQNLSASRPQDRQFILSSKKLLLSDSGFYLCAWSRGSQYFGPGTRLTVL.

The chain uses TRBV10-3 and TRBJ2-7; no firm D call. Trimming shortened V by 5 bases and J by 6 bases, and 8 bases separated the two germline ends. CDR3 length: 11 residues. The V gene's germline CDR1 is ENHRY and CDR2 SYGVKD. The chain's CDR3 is CAISSGFEQYF. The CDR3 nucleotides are TGTGCCATCAGTTCAGGTTTCGAGCAGTACTTC.

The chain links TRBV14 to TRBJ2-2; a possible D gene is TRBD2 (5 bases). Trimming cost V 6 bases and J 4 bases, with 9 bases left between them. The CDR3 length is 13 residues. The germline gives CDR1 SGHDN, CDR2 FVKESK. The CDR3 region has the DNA TGTGCCAGCAGGGACTCTCCCACCGGGGAGCTGTTTTTT. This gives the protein CASRDSPTGELFF.

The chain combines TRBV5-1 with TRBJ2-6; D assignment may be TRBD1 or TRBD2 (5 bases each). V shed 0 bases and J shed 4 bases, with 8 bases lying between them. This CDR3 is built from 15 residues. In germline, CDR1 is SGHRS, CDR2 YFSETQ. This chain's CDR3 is CASSLAGTGANVLTF. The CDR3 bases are TGCGCCAGCAGCTTGGCCGGGACCGGGGCCAACGTCCTGACTTTC.

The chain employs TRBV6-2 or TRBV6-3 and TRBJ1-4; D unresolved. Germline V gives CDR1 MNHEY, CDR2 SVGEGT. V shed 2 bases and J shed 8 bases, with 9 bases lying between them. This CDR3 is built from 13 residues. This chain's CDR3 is CASSYERGEKLFF. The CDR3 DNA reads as TGTGCCAGCAGTTACGAGCGGGGAGAAAAACTGTTTTTT.

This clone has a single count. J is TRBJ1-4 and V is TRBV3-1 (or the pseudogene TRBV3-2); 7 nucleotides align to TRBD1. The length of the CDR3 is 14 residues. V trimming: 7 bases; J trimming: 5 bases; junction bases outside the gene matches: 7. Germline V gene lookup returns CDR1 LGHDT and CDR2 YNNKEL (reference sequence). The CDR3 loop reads CASNHRGRNEKLFF. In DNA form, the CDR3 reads TGTGCCAGCAACCACAGGGGAAGGAATGAAAAACTGTTTTTT.

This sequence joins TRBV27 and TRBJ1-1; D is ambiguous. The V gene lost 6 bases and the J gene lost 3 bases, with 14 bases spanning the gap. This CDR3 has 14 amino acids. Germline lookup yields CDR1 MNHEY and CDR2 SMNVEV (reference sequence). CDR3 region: CASRESRADTEAFF. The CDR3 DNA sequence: TGTGCCAGCAGGGAATCCCGAGCCGACACTGAAGCTTTCTTT.

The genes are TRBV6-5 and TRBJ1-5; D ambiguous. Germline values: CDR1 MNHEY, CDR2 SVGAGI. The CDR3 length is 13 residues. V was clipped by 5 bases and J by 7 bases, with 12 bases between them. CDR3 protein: CASSRLAGQPQHF. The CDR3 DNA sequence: TGTGCCAGCAGTCGGCTTGCGGGCCAGCCCCAGCATTTT.

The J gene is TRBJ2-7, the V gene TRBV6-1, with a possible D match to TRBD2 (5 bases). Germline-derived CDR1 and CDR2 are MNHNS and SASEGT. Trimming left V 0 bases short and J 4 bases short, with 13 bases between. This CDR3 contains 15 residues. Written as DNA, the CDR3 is TGTGCCAGCAGTGAAGCTTGGCGCGGGTTATACGAGCAGTACTTC. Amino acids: CASSEAWRGLYEQYF.

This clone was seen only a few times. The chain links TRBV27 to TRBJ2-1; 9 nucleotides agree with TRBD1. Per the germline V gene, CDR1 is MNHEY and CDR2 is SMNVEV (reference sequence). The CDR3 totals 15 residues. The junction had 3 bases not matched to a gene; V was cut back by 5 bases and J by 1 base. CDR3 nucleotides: TGTGCCAGCAGTCTGGACAGGGGATCCTACAATGAGCAGTTCTTC. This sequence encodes CASSLDRGSYNEQFF.